These 17 T cell receptor beta chains share one sample of origin, sequenced in a study of T-cell reconstitution after alpha-beta-depleted transplantation in children. This sample's TCRbeta library carried unique molecular identifier barcodes. From the PCR reads, TCRdb called clonotypes with MiXCR, one entry per CDR3 protein. The sample shows about 250,000 distinct CDR3 sequences, roughly 25% of them seen only once. This specimen was PBMCs, mostly from graft donor cells, taken 360 days after TCRalphabeta/CD19-depleted stem cell transplant. Receptors originate from a female patient younger than 10 who had a stem cell transplant for congenital amegakaryocytic thrombocytopenia, so the T cells may come from the graft donor.

This clonotype was observed a handful of times. The rearrangement joins TRBV11-2 to TRBJ2-7, with a possible D match to TRBD2 (6 bases). CDR3 size: 16 residues. Trimming shortened V by 0 bases and J by 0 bases, and 12 bases separated the two germline ends. Germline V gives CDR1 SGHAT, CDR2 FQNNGV. CDR3 DNA: TGTGCCAGCAGCTTAGATAGCGGTGGAAGCTCCTACGAGCAGTACTTC. Protein: CASSLDSGGSSYEQYF. Together with reference TRBV11-2 and TRBJ2-7, the CDR3 gives the full variable domain: EAGVAQSPRYKIIEKRQSVAFWCNPISGHATLYWYQQILGQGPKLLIQFQNNGVVDDSQLPKDRFSAERLKGVDSTLKIQPAKLEDSAVYLCASSLDSGGSSYEQYFGPGTRLTVT.

Many counts were recorded for this clonotype. The V gene is TRBV7-2, the J gene TRBJ2-1; D is possibly TRBD2 (6 bases). Germline V gene sequence: CDR1 SGHTA, CDR2 FQGNSA. The CDR3 sequence is 15 residues long. V lost 3 bases to trimming and J lost 8 bases, with 17 bases between them. CDR3 residues: CASSFAPGVIDEQFF. The CDR3 nucleotides read TGTGCCAGCAGCTTTGCGCCGGGAGTAATCGATGAGCAGTTCTTC. Full variable domain (rest looked up from reference TRBV7-2 and TRBJ2-1): GAGVSQSPSNKVTEKGKDVELRCDPISGHTALYWYRQSLGQGLEFLIYFQGNSAPDKSGLPSDRFSAERTGGSVSTLTIQRTQQEDSAVYLCASSFAPGVIDEQFFGPGTRLTVL.

The chain links TRBV20-1 to TRBJ1-1; the D gene is possibly TRBD1 (5 bases). The V end was cut by 0 bases, the J end by 0 bases, with 8 bases between. Germline-derived CDR1 and CDR2 are DFQATT and SNEGSKA (reference sequence). The CDR3 contains 14 residues. CDR3 region: CSARDGGLNTEAFF. CDR3 DNA: TGCAGTGCTAGAGATGGGGGTTTGAACACTGAAGCTTTCTTT.

This clonotype appeared many times. The rearrangement links TRBV29-1 to TRBJ2-3, with 8 bases lining up with TRBD1. The germline V gene encodes CDR1 SQVTM and CDR2 ANQGSEA. The CDR3 extends over 13 amino acids. The V and J ends lost 7 bases and 2 bases, in that order; junction bases with no gene match: 5. CDR3 residues: CSGLDRATDTQYF. CDR3 nucleotides: TGCAGCGGCCTGGACAGGGCCACAGATACGCAGTATTTT.

The gene calls are TRBV11-2 and TRBJ2-1; D remains unclear. Looked up from germline, CDR1 is SGHAT and CDR2 is FQNNGV. The germline V and J ends were trimmed by 2 bases and 2 bases, with 4 bases remaining between them. The CDR3 consists of 13 residues. The CDR3 loop is CASSLNAYNEQFF. CDR3 sequence (DNA): TGTGCCAGCAGCTTAAACGCCTACAATGAGCAGTTCTTC.

CDR3: CSAQRVGDSPLHF. The CDR3 DNA follows: TGCAGTGCTCAGAGGGTGGGGGATTCACCCCTCCACTTT. The V call is TRBV20-1, the J call TRBJ1-6; D might be TRBD1 (5 bases). CDR3 length equals 13 residues. From germline, CDR1 is DFQATT and CDR2 SNEGSKA (reference sequence). Trimming stripped 5 bases from V and 8 bases from J, with 13 bases between.

The CDR3 nucleotides read TGTGCCAGCAGTTACCGTCGGGACTTCTACGAGCAGTACTTC. As protein: CASSYRRDFYEQYF. The chain couples TRBV6-5 to TRBJ2-7; possibly TRBD2 for D (6 bases). The CDR3 extends over 14 amino acids. Germline values: CDR1 MNHEY, CDR2 SVGAGI. Trimming stripped 2 bases from V and 3 bases from J, with 11 bases between.

The chain employs TRBV4-3 and TRBJ2-7, with 10 positions matching TRBD2. Germline V gene lookup returns CDR1 LGHNA and CDR2 YSLEER. Losses at the gene ends were 3 bases for V and 0 bases for J; bases not matched to a gene: 5. The CDR3 runs 16 residues. DNA for the CDR3: TGCGCCAGCAGCCAGGGAAGCGGGAGGGCCTCCTACGAGCAGTACTTC. Translation: CASSQGSGRASYEQYF.

The V call is TRBV4-3, the J call TRBJ2-3; D unclear. The germline V gene encodes CDR1 LGHNA and CDR2 YSLEER. V lost 0 bases to trimming and J lost 6 bases, with 13 bases between them. This CDR3 is built from 15 residues. The CDR3 coding sequence is TGCGCCAGCAGCCAAGAGTGGCGTCCGCTGGATACGCAGTATTTT. It yields the protein CASSQEWRPLDTQYF.

V usage is TRBV24-1 and J usage is TRBJ2-3, with 10 bases fitting TRBD2. Trimming cost V 4 bases and J 4 bases; bases outside gene matches: 19. Germline V CDR1 and CDR2: KGHDR, SFDVKD. The CDR3 extends over 20 amino acids. CDR3 sequence: CATSEKAKWGLAKEADTQYF. The DNA of the CDR3 is TGTGCCACCAGTGAGAAAGCAAAATGGGGACTAGCGAAGGAGGCAGATACGCAGTATTTT.

Concerning this clonotype itself: One junction end does not reproduce the germline sequence, and a read error may be involved. The chain uses TRBV3-1 and TRBJ1-3; D gene ambiguous. The germline V gene encodes CDR1 LGHDT and CDR2 YNNKEL (reference sequence). The CDR3 is 13 amino acids. CDR3 nucleotide sequence: TGTGCCAGCAGCCAAGATCAGCAGGCTGCGGAACATTTT. This gives the protein CASSQDQQAAEHF.

The V gene is TRBV29-1, the J gene TRBJ2-1, with D possibly being TRBD2 (5 bases). V lost 4 bases, J lost 7 bases, and 17 bases lay in between. The CDR3 has 14 residues. Germline values: CDR1 SQVTM, CDR2 ANQGSEA. CDR3 in amino acids: CSVGGWTPGNEQFF. CDR3 bases: TGCAGCGTTGGGGGTTGGACTCCGGGAAATGAGCAGTTCTTC.

This clonotype was recorded a few times. The chain has TRBV28 and TRBJ2-2; maybe TRBD2 (7 bases). From germline, CDR1 is MDHEN and CDR2 SYDVKM. The CDR3 spans 19 residues. The ends were cut back, 3 bases at V and 8 bases at J, with 28 bases in the middle. The CDR3 nucleotides read TGTGCCAGCAGTTTCTGGGGCCGGGGGCTAGCGGAGACACGGGGGGAGCTGTTTTTT. As protein: CASSFWGRGLAETRGELFF.

V is TRBV10-3 and J is TRBJ2-2; 7 bases fit TRBD1. With 10 bases clipped from V and 1 base from J, the junction kept 15 bases outside the gene matches. Germline V gene data show CDR1 as ENHRY and CDR2 as SYGVKD. The CDR3 extends over 17 amino acids. CDR3 amino acids: CATLGSPDRVNTGELFF. CDR3 bases: TGTGCCACCCTAGGATCCCCCGACAGGGTGAACACCGGGGAGCTGTTTTTT.

This clonotype was observed a few times. The chain joins TRBV28 to TRBJ2-1; TRBD2 might be the D (6 bases). V was cut by 5 bases and J by 8 bases, with 13 bases left in between. Germline CDR1 is MDHEN and CDR2 is SYDVKM. The CDR3 is 13 residues long. The CDR3 DNA follows: TGTGCCAGCAGTATACTAGCTTTCGATGAGCAGTTCTTC. Protein: CASSILAFDEQFF.

The genes are TRBV5-1 and TRBJ1-1, with D possibly being TRBD1 (5 bases). The CDR3 extends over 15 amino acids. Germline V gives CDR1 SGHRS, CDR2 YFSETQ. V dropped 1 base and J dropped 6 bases, with 16 bases sitting between them. The CDR3 sequence is CASSLFTGSYAEAFF. The CDR3 coding sequence is TGCGCCAGCAGCTTGTTTACAGGATCCTACGCTGAAGCTTTCTTT.

V gene TRBV25-1 combines with J gene TRBJ2-7, with 11 bases fitting TRBD1. CDR1 and CDR2 from the germline V gene are MGHDK and SYGVNS. V lost 0 bases, J lost 6 bases, and 4 bases stayed unmatched. This CDR3 is 15 amino acids long. The CDR3 loop is CASSEYRTGGGEQYF. In nucleotides, the CDR3 is TGTGCCAGCAGTGAATATAGGACAGGGGGCGGCGAGCAGTACTTC.